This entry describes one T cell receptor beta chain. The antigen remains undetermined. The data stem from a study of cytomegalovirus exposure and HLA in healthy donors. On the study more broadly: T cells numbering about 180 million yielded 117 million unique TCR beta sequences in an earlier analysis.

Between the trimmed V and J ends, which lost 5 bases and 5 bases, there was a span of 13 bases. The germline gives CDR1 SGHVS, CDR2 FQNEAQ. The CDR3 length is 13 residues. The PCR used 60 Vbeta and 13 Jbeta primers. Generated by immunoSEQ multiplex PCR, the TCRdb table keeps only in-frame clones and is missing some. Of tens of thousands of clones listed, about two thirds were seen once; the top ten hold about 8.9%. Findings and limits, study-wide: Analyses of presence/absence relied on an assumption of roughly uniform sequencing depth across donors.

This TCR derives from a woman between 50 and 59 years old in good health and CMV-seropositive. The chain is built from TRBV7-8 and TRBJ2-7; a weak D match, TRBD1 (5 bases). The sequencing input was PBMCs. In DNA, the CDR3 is TGTGCCAGCAGCGCACCCAGGGTAGACGAGCAGTACTTC. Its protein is CASSAPRVDEQYF.